The rows below give T cell receptor beta chains drawn from one sample of a study of blood T cell repertoires in COVID-19. Sequencing was performed with immunoSEQ multiplex PCR; in TCRdb, only in-frame clones are kept and a portion is missing. The data hold over 200,000 clones, with approximately 83% observed a single time. The source material was PBMCs or T cells enriched from blood (not recorded which). These receptors were obtained from a woman between 45 and 65 years old who had recovered from COVID-19. Each CDR3 is given with its conserved first and last residue. The D gene is left open where the match is weak. Some rows mark clone size as missing; the rest say once, few, many or name a class of expanded clone.

.,TRBV7-3,TRBJ2-1,TRBD2,TGTGCCAGCAGCTCGCAGGGGCGGGAGGGCCCGTATGAGCAGTTCTTC,CASSSQGREGPYEQFF
.,TRBV19,TRBJ1-5,.,TGTGCCAGTAGTATTATGCAGGGCAGCAATCAGCCCCAGCATTTT,CASSIMQGSNQPQHF
.,TRBV5-1,TRBJ1-1,.,TGCGCCAGCAGCTTCCCTGGCGGCTCTGAAGCTTTCTTT,CASSFPGGSEAFF
.,TRBV29-1,TRBJ1-4,TRBD1,TGCAGCGTCCGACAGGGGGCGCAGGATCCATCTGAAAAACTGTTTTTT,CSVRQGAQDPSEKLFF
.,TRBV27,TRBJ1-1,.,TGTGCCAGCAGTTTATACCGGACAGCGAACACTGAAGCTTTCTTT,CASSLYRTANTEAFF
.,TRBV7-9,TRBJ2-7,TRBD1,TGTGCCAGCAGCTTGGCCGGGACAGGGGCCTACGAGCAGTACTTC,CASSLAGTGAYEQYF
.,TRBV7-9,TRBJ2-1,TRBD2,TGTGCCGGCGGGGGGGCCCGATACAATGAGCAGTTCTTC,CAGGGARYNEQFF
.,TRBV28,TRBJ1-2,.,TGTGCCAGCGAGACAGGAGACAACTATGGCTACACCTTC,CASETGDNYGYTF
few,TRBV18,TRBJ2-1,.,TGTGCCAGCTCACCACTGACCCCCCCGAAGGGGGAGCAGTTCTTC,CASSPLTPPKGEQFF
.,TRBV6-5,TRBJ1-2,.,TGTGCCAGCAGTACCCGGTGGAGCGGCTACACCTTC,CASSTRWSGYTF
few,TRBV6-5,TRBJ1-3,.,TGTGCCAGCAGCCTTAGGGGTTCCGGAAACACCATATATTTT,CASSLRGSGNTIYF
.,TRBV2,TRBJ1-1,TRBD1,TGTGCCAGCAGTGAAGGTCCCGGGACAGGGTTCGACACTGAAGCTTTCTTT,CASSEGPGTGFDTEAFF
once,TRBV28,TRBJ2-5,.,TGTGCCAGCAGTTTATGGGTCCGAGGTTCCGGGGAGACCCAGTACTTC,CASSLWVRGSGETQYF
.,TRBV5-1,TRBJ1-1,TRBD1,TGCGCCAGCAGCTTGGGGACAGGGGGCACTGAAGCTTTCTTT,CASSLGTGGTEAFF
.,TRBV19,TRBJ1-5,TRBD1,TGTGCCAGTAGTATAGATCTTCAGGGGGGTCAGCCCCAGCATTTT,CASSIDLQGGQPQHF